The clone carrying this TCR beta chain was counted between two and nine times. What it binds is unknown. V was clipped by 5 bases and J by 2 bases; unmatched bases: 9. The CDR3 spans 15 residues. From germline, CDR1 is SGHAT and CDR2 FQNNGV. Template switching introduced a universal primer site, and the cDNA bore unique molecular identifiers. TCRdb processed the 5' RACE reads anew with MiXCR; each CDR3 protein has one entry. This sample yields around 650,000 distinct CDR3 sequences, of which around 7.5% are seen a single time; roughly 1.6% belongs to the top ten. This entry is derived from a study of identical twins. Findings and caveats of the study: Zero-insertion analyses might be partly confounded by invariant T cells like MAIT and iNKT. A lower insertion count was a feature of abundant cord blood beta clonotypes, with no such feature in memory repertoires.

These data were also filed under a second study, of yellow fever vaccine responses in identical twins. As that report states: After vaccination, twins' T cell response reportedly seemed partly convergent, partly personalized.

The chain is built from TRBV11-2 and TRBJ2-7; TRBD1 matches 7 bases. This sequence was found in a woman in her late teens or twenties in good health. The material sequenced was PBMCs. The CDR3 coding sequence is TGTGCCAGCAGCAGAAACCGGGACAGTACCTACGAGCAGTACTTC. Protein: CASSRNRDSTYEQYF.